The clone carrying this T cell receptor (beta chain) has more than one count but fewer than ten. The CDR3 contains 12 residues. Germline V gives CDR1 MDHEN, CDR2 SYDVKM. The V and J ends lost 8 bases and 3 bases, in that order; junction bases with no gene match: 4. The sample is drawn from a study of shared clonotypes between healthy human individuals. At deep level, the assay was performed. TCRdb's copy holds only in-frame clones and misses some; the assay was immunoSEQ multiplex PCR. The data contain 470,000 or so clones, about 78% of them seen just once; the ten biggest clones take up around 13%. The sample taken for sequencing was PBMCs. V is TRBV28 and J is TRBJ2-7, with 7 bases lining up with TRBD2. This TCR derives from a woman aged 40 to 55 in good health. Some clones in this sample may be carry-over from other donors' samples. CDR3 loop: CASVGGFYEQYF. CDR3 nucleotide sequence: TGTGCCAGCGTGGGGGGGTTCTACGAGCAGTACTTC.